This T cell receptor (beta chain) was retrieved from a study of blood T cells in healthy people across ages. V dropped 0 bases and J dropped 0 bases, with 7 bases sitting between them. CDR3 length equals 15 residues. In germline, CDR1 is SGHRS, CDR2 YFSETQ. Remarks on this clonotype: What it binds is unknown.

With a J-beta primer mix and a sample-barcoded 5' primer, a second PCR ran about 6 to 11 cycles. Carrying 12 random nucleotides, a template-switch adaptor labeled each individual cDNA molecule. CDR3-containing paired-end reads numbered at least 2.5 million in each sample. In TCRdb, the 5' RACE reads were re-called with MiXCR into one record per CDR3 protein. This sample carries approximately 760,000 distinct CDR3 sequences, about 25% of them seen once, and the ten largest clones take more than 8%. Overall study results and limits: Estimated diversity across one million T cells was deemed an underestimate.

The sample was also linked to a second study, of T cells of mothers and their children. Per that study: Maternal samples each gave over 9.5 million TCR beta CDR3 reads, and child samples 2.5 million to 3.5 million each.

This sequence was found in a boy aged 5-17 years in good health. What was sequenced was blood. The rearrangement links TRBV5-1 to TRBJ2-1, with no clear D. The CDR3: CASSLGVNSYNEQFF. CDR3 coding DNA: TGCGCCAGCAGCTTGGGGGTTAACTCCTACAATGAGCAGTTCTTC. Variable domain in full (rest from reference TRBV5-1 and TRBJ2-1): KAGVTQTPRYLIKTRGQQVTLSCSPISGHRSVSWYQQTPGQGLQFLFEYFSETQRNKGNFPGRFSGRQFSNSRSEMNVSTLELGDSALYLCASSLGVNSYNEQFFGPGTRLTVL.